The 13 T cell receptor beta chains given below trace back to one sample, sequenced in a study of regulatory T cells in long-lasting Graves disease. Regarding time point: newly diagnosed GD, antithyroid drugs for less than 3 months. Making the TCR library involved RNA that had been extracted from PBMCs. Building the TCR beta libraries relied on iRepertoire HTBI primers, and CDR3 regions underwent Arm-PCR. A single record per CDR3 protein comes from TCRdb applying MiXCR to the multiplex PCR reads. The data hold 350,000 to 400,000 distinct CDR3 sequences, with roughly 16% observed a single time. The same specimen was also included in a second study, on T cells in Graves' hyperthyroidism and ophthalmopathy.

The source material was peripheral blood mononuclear cells (PBMCs), sampled at new diagnosis, from a patient treated with antithyroid drugs. The receptors were sampled from a woman younger than 30 with Graves disease.

This clonotype showed up many times. V and J are TRBV9 and TRBJ2-1; D perhaps matches TRBD1 (5 bases). This CDR3 is 16 amino acids long. The germline CDR1 and CDR2 sequences are SGDLS and YYNGEE. The V gene lost 3 bases and the J gene lost 0 bases, with 13 bases spanning the gap. CDR3 bases: TGTGCCAGCAGCGCGGCCGACAGTAGCTCCTACAATGAGCAGTTCTTC. Translated: CASSAADSSSYNEQFF.

The chain has TRBV6-1 and TRBJ1-1, with TRBD1 matching 8 bases. Germline V gene lookup returns CDR1 MNHNS and CDR2 SASEGT. Trimming cost V 6 bases and J 1 base; bases outside gene matches: 10. The CDR3 sequence is 16 residues long. The CDR3 sequence: CASRKYGTGKNTEAFF. The CDR3 DNA reads as TGTGCCAGCAGGAAATACGGGACAGGCAAGAACACTGAAGCTTTCTTT.

There are many counts of this clonotype. This chain links TRBV9 with TRBJ1-6; possible D gene TRBD1, 5 bases. Trimming cost V 0 bases and J 9 bases, with 16 bases left between them. Germline V CDR1 and CDR2: SGDLS, YYNGEE. The CDR3 has 16 residues. DNA for the CDR3: TGTGCCAGCAGCGTAGGGACCCCACAGGAGGGTTCACCCCTCCACTTT. It codes for CASSVGTPQEGSPLHF.

This clonotype was seen many times. This rearrangement joins TRBV7-8 to TRBJ2-5, with 8 bases identical to TRBD1. Per the germline V gene, CDR1 is SGHVS and CDR2 is FQNEAQ. This CDR3 region has 15 residues. V lost 1 base to trimming and J lost 1 base; unmatched junction nucleotides: 2. The CDR3 bases are TGTGCCAGCAGCTTAGGCGGACAGGGCCAAGAGACCCAGTACTTC. Protein sequence: CASSLGGQGQETQYF.

This clonotype has ten or more counts. The chain combines TRBV6-1 with TRBJ1-1, with a possible D match to TRBD1 (5 bases). Germline assignment: CDR1 MNHNS and CDR2 SASEGT. CDR3 length: 14 residues. Trimming cost V 8 bases and J 0 bases, with 13 bases left between them. The CDR3 is CASGAGRLNTEAFF. The CDR3 nucleotides read TGTGCCAGCGGGGCGGGCAGGTTGAACACTGAAGCTTTCTTT.

This clonotype has ten or more counts. This chain joins TRBV5-6 and TRBJ2-1, with 10 bases identical to TRBD2. The length of the CDR3 is 15 residues. Unmatched junction bases numbered 8, after V lost 4 bases and J lost 7 bases. Per the germline V gene, CDR1 is SGHDT and CDR2 is YYEEEE. CDR3 residues: CASSPVGLARNEQFF. The CDR3 region has the DNA TGTGCCAGCAGCCCTGTGGGACTAGCGAGGAATGAGCAGTTCTTC.

There are many counts of this clonotype. The chain is built from TRBV7-3 and TRBJ2-3; D call uncertain. CDR1 is SGHTA, CDR2 FQGTGA, per germline. Trimming left V 0 bases short and J 0 bases short, with 7 bases between. The CDR3 is 15 residues long. In nucleotides, the CDR3 is TGTGCCAGCAGCTTAACGGCCGCTAGCACAGATACGCAGTATTTT. Protein sequence: CASSLTAASTDTQYF.

This clonotype was recorded a few times. V is TRBV5-6 and J is TRBJ2-3, with 10 bases lining up with TRBD1. The CDR3 sequence is 19 residues long. From germline, CDR1 is SGHDT and CDR2 YYEEEE. The junction had 14 bases not matched to a gene; V was cut back by 2 bases and J by 2 bases. CDR3 in amino acids: CASSLTTGGGTNPTDTQYF. The CDR3 DNA follows: TGTGCCAGCAGCTTAACGACAGGGGGCGGAACGAACCCCACAGATACGCAGTATTTT.

The rearrangement uses TRBV4-2 and TRBJ2-7; no reliable D call. This CDR3 is built from 12 residues. Germline V gene data show CDR1 as LGHNA and CDR2 as YNFKEQ. V was clipped by 1 base and J by 4 bases, with 5 bases between them. DNA for the CDR3: TGTGCCAGCAGCCAAGTAGAATACGAGCAGTACTTC. Translating gives CASSQVEYEQYF.

This clonotype was counted at least ten times. This chain connects TRBV7-2 to TRBJ2-7; 9 positions agree with TRBD1. The CDR3 spans 14 residues. V shed 5 bases and J 6 bases; nucleotides not matched to a gene: 8. Germline V gives CDR1 SGHTA, CDR2 FQGNSA. CDR3 bases: TGTGCCAGCAGCGTACAGGGGGCTGGGGGCGAGCAGTACTTC. Amino acids: CASSVQGAGGEQYF.

This clonotype was recorded many times. The chain recombines TRBV12-3 or TRBV12-4 with TRBJ2-5, with TRBD1 identical over 7 bases. Germline trimming cut 1 base from V and 5 bases from J; bases unmatched to any gene: 4. The CDR3 has 14 residues. The CDR3: CASSLVRRGETQYF. For the CDR3, the DNA is TGTGCCAGCAGTTTAGTACGCAGGGGGGAGACCCAGTACTTC.

The chain uses TRBV5-1 and TRBJ1-2; TRBD1 might be the D (5 bases). There are 14 residues in the CDR3. Between the trimmed V and J ends, which lost 2 bases and 7 bases, there was a span of 15 bases. Germline CDR1 is SGHRS and CDR2 is YFSETQ. The CDR3 here is CASSFGTLDAGYTF. For the CDR3, the DNA is TGCGCCAGCAGCTTCGGGACCTTGGATGCTGGCTACACCTTC.

This clonotype was picked up many times. The J gene is TRBJ2-3, the V gene TRBV7-9, with D possibly being TRBD1 (5 bases). Trimming took 4 bases from V and 1 from J, leaving 15 bases between them. Germline V CDR1 and CDR2: SEHNR, FQNEAQ (reference sequence). The CDR3 runs 16 residues. The chain's CDR3 is CASSSETATRTDTQYF. As DNA, the CDR3 is TGTGCCAGCAGCTCCGAGACAGCCACTCGCACAGATACGCAGTATTTT.